A single sample gave rise to the 29 T cell receptor beta chains below, sequenced in a study of beta chain features in type 1 diabetes. Whole-study results and caveats: There was a moderate but significant shortening of TCRB CDR3s in all four CD4+ subsets of Type 1 diabetes patients.

These receptors have no known antigen. Isolated RNA was reverse transcribed in full, so expressed TCRB transcripts were sequenced. Method: immunoSEQ multiplex PCR; TCRdb's copy keeps in-frame clones and lacks some. The sample shows about 250,000 clones, around 9.9% of them seen only once. The sample was naive CD4+ T cells from blood. The receptors were sampled from a man aged 25-45 years with type 1 diabetes.

This clone was picked up a small number of times. CDR3 protein: CASSLAIGELFF. CDR3 DNA sequence: TGCGCCAGCAGCTTGGCAATCGGGGAGCTGTTTTTT. The chain couples TRBV5-1 to TRBJ2-2; D call uncertain. The V gene's germline CDR1 is SGHRS and CDR2 YFSETQ. The CDR3 has 12 amino acids. V lost 0 bases, J lost 7 bases, and 4 bases lay in between.

The V call is TRBV7-9, the J call TRBJ2-5; 7 bases line up with TRBD1. Germline V gene sequence: CDR1 SEHNR, CDR2 FQNEAQ (reference sequence). The CDR3 covers 13 residues. The ends lost 5 bases at V and 4 bases at J; junction bases unmatched: 4. The DNA of the CDR3 is TGTGCCAGCAGCACAACAGGGGCAGAGACCCAGTACTTC. As protein: CASSTTGAETQYF.

This clone appeared a few times. The sample has other DNA sequences that encode this CDR3 too. The chain recombines TRBV5-1 with TRBJ2-5, with 8 bases that match TRBD1. From germline, CDR1 is SGHRS and CDR2 YFSETQ. J was trimmed by 5 bases and V by 0 bases; bases with no gene match: 0. The CDR3 is 13 residues long. CDR3 DNA sequence: TGCGCCAGCAGCTTGGACAGGGGGGAGACCCAGTACTTC. This translates into CASSLDRGETQYF.

The chain carries TRBV19 and TRBJ2-7; D perhaps matches TRBD2 (6 bases). The CDR3 contains 13 residues. Germline assignment: CDR1 LNHDA and CDR2 SQIVND (reference sequence). Between the trimmed V and J ends, which lost 6 bases and 4 bases, there was a span of 13 bases. CDR3 sequence (DNA): TGTGCCAGTAGCACGACCCGGGGGTACGAGCAGTACTTC. It encodes CASSTTRGYEQYF.

The rearrangement joins TRBV6-6 to TRBJ2-2; perhaps TRBD1 as D (5 bases). The germline gives CDR1 MNHNY, CDR2 SVGAGI (reference sequence). V lost 4 bases and J lost 6, with 12 bases in between. CDR3 length: 14 residues. This CDR3 reads CASSLDTVAGELFF. As DNA, the CDR3 is TGTGCCAGCAGTTTGGACACAGTTGCCGGGGAGCTGTTTTTT.

This rearrangement joins TRBV18 to TRBJ2-3, with 8 bases that match TRBD1. The CDR3 runs 15 residues. From germline, CDR1 is KGHSH and CDR2 LQKENI. Trimming cost V 0 bases and J 7 bases; bases outside gene matches: 6. The CDR3 bases are TGTGCCAGCTCACCACCGGACAGGGTTAGAAATACGCAGTATTTT. Amino acids: CASSPPDRVRNTQYF.

This clone was seen only a few times. The rearrangement joins TRBV6-5 to TRBJ2-5, with D possibly TRBD2 on 7 matching bases. The ends were cut back, 0 bases at V and 4 bases at J, with 12 bases in the middle. CDR3 length: 15 residues. The V gene's germline CDR1 is MNHEY and CDR2 SVGAGI. The CDR3 DNA reads as TGTGCCAGCAGTTACTCGAAGGGGGGGGCAGAGACCCAGTACTTC. Its protein is CASSYSKGGAETQYF.

The CDR3 sequence: CASSQRSEKLFF. The CDR3 DNA follows: TGCGCCAGCAGCCAGCGGTCGGAAAAACTGTTTTTT. The genes are TRBV4-1 and TRBJ1-4; no firm D call. CDR3 length: 12 amino acids. Germline V lookup: CDR1 MGHRA, CDR2 YSYEKL. The V and J ends lost 3 bases and 8 bases respectively, with 7 bases between them.

This sequence joins TRBV18 and TRBJ2-1, with 13 bases aligning to TRBD2. Per the germline V gene, CDR1 is KGHSH and CDR2 is LQKENI. The CDR3 runs to 16 residues. Trimming removed 4 bases from V and 2 bases from J; junction bases left unmatched: 2. The CDR3 is CASSRTSGGAYNEQFF. The DNA of the CDR3 is TGTGCCAGCTCACGAACTAGCGGGGGGGCCTACAATGAGCAGTTCTTC.

This clone was observed a few times. V and J are TRBV5-1 and TRBJ2-1; maybe TRBD1 (5 bases). The CDR3 consists of 15 residues. Germline CDR1 reads SGHRS; CDR2 reads YFSETQ. V was pared by 0 bases and J by 4 bases, with 11 bases between. The CDR3 coding sequence is TGCGCCAGCAGCTTGGCCGGGCAGGGTTACAATGAGCAGTTCTTC. Translating gives CASSLAGQGYNEQFF.

This rearrangement joins TRBV2 to TRBJ1-5; 7 positions match TRBD1. Trimming took 10 bases from V and 4 from J; bases not matched to a gene: 7. This CDR3 has 13 amino acids. Germline V gene data show CDR1 as SNHLY and CDR2 as FYNNEI. This CDR3 reads CATGGSQNQPQHF. The CDR3 DNA is TGTGCCACAGGGGGTAGCCAAAATCAGCCCCAGCATTTT.

In its sample, this clone was seen a few times. The CDR3 loop reads CASSPAGTGYTEAFF. In nucleotides, the CDR3 is TGTGCCAGCTCACCCGCCGGGACAGGGTATACTGAAGCTTTCTTT. V is TRBV18 and J is TRBJ1-1; 9 nucleotides align to TRBD1. The germline V gene encodes CDR1 KGHSH and CDR2 LQKENI. The J segment lost 5 bases and the V segment lost 3 bases, leaving 7 bases of the junction unmatched. This CDR3 is built from 15 residues.

This clone was seen a few times. V and J are TRBV4-1 and TRBJ1-5; weak D call: TRBD1 (5 bases). V was cut by 3 bases and J by 6 bases, with 9 bases left in between. Germline V gives CDR1 MGHRA, CDR2 YSYEKL. This CDR3 has 13 amino acids. CDR3 nucleotide sequence: TGCGCCAGCAGCCAGCAGGGAGGTCAGCCCCAGCATTTT. Its protein is CASSQQGGQPQHF.

This clone was counted a few times. The chain joins TRBV5-1 to TRBJ2-1; 8 bases align to TRBD1. The junction had 8 bases not matched to a gene; V was cut back by 3 bases and J by 6 bases. The CDR3 is 15 amino acids. Germline lookup yields CDR1 SGHRS and CDR2 YFSETQ. CDR3 region: CASSSPDRAVNEQFF. The DNA for the CDR3 is TGCGCCAGCAGCTCCCCGGACAGGGCCGTCAATGAGCAGTTCTTC.

The chain couples TRBV12-5 to TRBJ1-6; no clear D. CDR3 length: 13 residues. Germline loops: CDR1 LGHNT, CDR2 FRNRAP. V was trimmed by 2 bases and J by 6 bases, leaving 5 bases between them. As DNA, the CDR3 is TGTGCTAGTGGTTTGTCTATTAATTCACCCCTCCACTTT. As protein: CASGLSINSPLHF.

This clone came up a few times. The gene calls are TRBV7-9 and TRBJ1-2; TRBD1 aligns across 8 bases. V lost 4 bases to trimming and J lost 7 bases; unmatched junction nucleotides: 5. This CDR3 spans 13 amino acids. Germline CDR1 and CDR2: SEHNR and FQNEAQ (reference sequence). Written as DNA, the CDR3 is TGTGCCAGCAGCTCGGACAGGGAGAGTGGCTACACCTTC. Residues: CASSSDRESGYTF.

The rearrangement links TRBV28 to TRBJ1-2; D ambiguous. This CDR3 is built from 12 residues. Trimming cost V 6 bases and J 4 bases, with 9 bases left between them. Germline values: CDR1 MDHEN, CDR2 SYDVKM. In nucleotides, the CDR3 is TGTGCCAGCAGCGTTACGGGCTATGGCTACACCTTC. This translates into CASSVTGYGYTF.

This clone was counted only a few times. The chain couples TRBV5-1 to TRBJ1-5, with TRBD1 matching over 12 bases. In germline, CDR1 is SGHRS, CDR2 YFSETQ. V lost 2 bases and J lost 1; bases outside the gene matches: 4. This CDR3 comprises 17 residues. In DNA form, the CDR3 reads TGCGCCAGCAGCTTAGGGACAGGGGGCTTCAGCAATCAGCCCCAGCATTTT. This sequence encodes CASSLGTGGFSNQPQHF.

This chain joins TRBV4-1 and TRBJ2-2, with 9 bases aligning to TRBD2. The CDR3 is made up of 18 amino acids. Trimming at V came to 4 bases and at J to 8 bases, leaving 17 bases not matched to a gene. Germline V gene sequence: CDR1 MGHRA, CDR2 YSYEKL. CDR3 bases: TGCGCCAGCAGCCCCCTCGGGGGGATAGCGGGGGTACAAGGGGAGCTGTTTTTT. Translation: CASSPLGGIAGVQGELFF.

The gene calls are TRBV5-1 and TRBJ2-5; D is ambiguous. V shed 3 bases and J shed 1 base, with 10 bases lying between them. From germline, CDR1 is SGHRS and CDR2 YFSETQ. The CDR3 runs 14 residues. The DNA of the CDR3 is TGCGCCAGCAGCTCACGACAAGGCCAAGAGACCCAGTACTTC. It yields the protein CASSSRQGQETQYF.

The V gene is TRBV28, the J gene TRBJ1-6; no clear D. Germline V gives CDR1 MDHEN, CDR2 SYDVKM. Trimming removed 4 bases from V and 6 bases from J, with 7 bases in between. This CDR3 has 13 residues. The CDR3 DNA reads TGTGCCAGCAGTTCCCCGGTTAATTCACCCCTCCACTTT. Its translation is CASSSPVNSPLHF.

The genes are TRBV30 and TRBJ1-4; D ambiguous. The CDR3 totals 15 residues. Germline CDR1 reads GTSNPN; CDR2 reads SVGIG (reference sequence). V was clipped by 0 bases and J by 3 bases, with 11 bases between them. The CDR3 is CAWSVQPAPNEKLFF. The CDR3 DNA follows: TGTGCCTGGAGTGTACAGCCGGCACCTAATGAAAAACTGTTTTTT.

The genes are TRBV11-2 and TRBJ2-7; the D gene is possibly TRBD1 (6 bases). CDR1 is SGHAT and CDR2 is FQNNGV in the germline V gene. V dropped 1 base and J dropped 7 bases, with 14 bases sitting between them. The CDR3 extends over 14 amino acids. CDR3 region: CASSLGGSRGEQYF. CDR3 bases: TGTGCCAGCAGCTTAGGAGGCAGCAGGGGAGAGCAGTACTTC.

The V and J genes are TRBV10-3 and TRBJ2-7; D may be TRBD1 (6 bases). The V and J ends lost 10 bases and 0 bases respectively, with 13 bases between them. CDR1 ENHRY and CDR2 SYGVKD come from the germline V gene. The CDR3 length is 13 residues. CDR3 nucleotides: TGTGCCACCTTGGGGGCCTTCTCCTACGAGCAGTACTTC. It translates to CATLGAFSYEQYF.

The V gene is TRBV5-1, the J gene TRBJ2-2; 7 bases line up with TRBD2. V was pared by 2 bases and J by 2 bases, with 6 bases of the junction left unmatched. Germline V CDR1 and CDR2: SGHRS, YFSETQ. This CDR3 spans 16 amino acids. The CDR3 here is CASSFLSGLNTGELFF. CDR3 bases: TGCGCCAGCAGCTTTCTTAGCGGGCTAAACACCGGGGAGCTGTTTTTT.

This clone has more than one count but fewer than ten. The chain recombines TRBV7-2 with TRBJ1-5, with D perhaps TRBD1 (5 bases). The CDR3 has 15 residues. The germline V gene has CDR1 SGHTA and CDR2 FQGNSA. With 3 bases removed from V and 3 bases from J, the gap between germline ends came to 12 bases. The CDR3 DNA sequence: TGTGCCAGCAGCTTGGATGCAGGGTACAATCAGCCCCAGCATTTT. Amino acids: CASSLDAGYNQPQHF.

CDR3 protein: CSVDRQGGNYGYTF. CDR3 DNA: TGCAGCGTTGACCGACAGGGGGGGAACTATGGCTACACCTTC. The chain carries TRBV29-1 and TRBJ1-2; 9 bases are a match to TRBD1. In germline, CDR1 is SQVTM, CDR2 ANQGSEA. The CDR3 is 14 residues long. The V gene end was trimmed by 3 bases and the J gene end by 2 bases; junction bases not matched to a gene: 4.

This clone was seen a handful of times. The chain recombines TRBV23-1 with TRBJ1-2, with TRBD1 matching 8 bases. TRBV23-1 is an open reading frame, and its role is uncertain. The junction had 6 bases not matched to a gene; V was cut back by 2 bases and J by 4 bases. The CDR3 totals 15 residues. In nucleotides, the CDR3 is TGCGCCAGCAGTCAAACAACAGGGGGGAGCTATGGCTACACCTTC. Residues: CASSQTTGGSYGYTF.

The V gene is TRBV30, the J gene TRBJ1-3; unclear D gene. Germline V gene data show CDR1 as GTSNPN and CDR2 as SVGIG (reference sequence). Trimming pared 2 bases from V and 4 bases from J, leaving 6 bases between. This CDR3 is 12 amino acids long. The CDR3 DNA reads TGTGCCTGGAGTTCGGTCGGAAACACCATATATTTT. This sequence encodes CAWSSVGNTIYF.